This T cell receptor (beta chain) was retrieved from a study of shared clonotypes between healthy human individuals. Remarks on this clone: The antigen is undetermined.

Broader study findings: Tissues were not sampled, only blood, and their repertoires likely differ. Generally, estimated richness proved larger in naive subsets than it did in memory subsets.

Clones were sequenced by immunoSEQ multiplex PCR, and TCRdb holds only the in-frame ones, with some missing. The repertoire has 2 million to 2.5 million clones, approximately 95% of them found once; the top ten carry about 0.39%. Trimming cost V 2 bases and J 7 bases, with 8 bases left between them. The germline V gene encodes CDR1 SNHLY and CDR2 FYNNEI. The CDR3 covers 13 residues. The sequence was obtained from a man between 18 and 29 years old in good health. Some clones in this sample may be carry-over from other donors' samples. The sample taken for sequencing was naive CD4+ T cells from PBMCs. Subset meaning: CD45RA+ positively selected. The chain links TRBV2 to TRBJ2-2; D ambiguous. The chain's CDR3 is CASSEQVVGELFF. CDR3 DNA sequence: TGTGCCAGCAGTGAACAGGTGGTCGGGGAGCTGTTTTTT.